This is a list of T cell receptor beta chains from one sample in a study of beta chain features in type 1 diabetes. Produced via immunoSEQ multiplex PCR; TCRdb's table is partial and in-frame only. The repertoire holds roughly 310,000 clones, with roughly 11% as singletons. The sample consisted of naive CD4+ T cells from blood. The receptors come from a woman aged 25 to 39 in good health. Both conserved end residues are part of each CDR3.

j_call	v_call	cdr3_aa
TRBJ2-1	TRBV21-1	CASSKVESGQGADEQFF
TRBJ2-1	TRBV5-4	CASSYSGAYNEQFF
TRBJ2-1	TRBV12-5	CASGGPNYNEQFF
TRBJ1-1	TRBV18	CASSPGAGQPEAFF
TRBJ1-1	TRBV19	CASSALNRRPEAFF
TRBJ2-5	TRBV9	CASSVAADPSGTQYF
TRBJ1-5	TRBV28	CASWPGQGAGGPQHF
TRBJ2-7	TRBV9	CASSVAGSDTYEQYF
TRBJ2-2	TRBV15	CATSRERARGTGELFF
TRBJ2-5	TRBV25-1	CASSRSSGRNPETQYF
TRBJ1-5	TRBV6-1	CASGQLFNQPQHF
TRBJ2-3	TRBV4-2	CASSQDLTSGRSDTQYF
TRBJ2-7	TRBV27	CASRRGQGYEQYF
TRBJ2-7	TRBV7-2	CASSLSGASYEQYF